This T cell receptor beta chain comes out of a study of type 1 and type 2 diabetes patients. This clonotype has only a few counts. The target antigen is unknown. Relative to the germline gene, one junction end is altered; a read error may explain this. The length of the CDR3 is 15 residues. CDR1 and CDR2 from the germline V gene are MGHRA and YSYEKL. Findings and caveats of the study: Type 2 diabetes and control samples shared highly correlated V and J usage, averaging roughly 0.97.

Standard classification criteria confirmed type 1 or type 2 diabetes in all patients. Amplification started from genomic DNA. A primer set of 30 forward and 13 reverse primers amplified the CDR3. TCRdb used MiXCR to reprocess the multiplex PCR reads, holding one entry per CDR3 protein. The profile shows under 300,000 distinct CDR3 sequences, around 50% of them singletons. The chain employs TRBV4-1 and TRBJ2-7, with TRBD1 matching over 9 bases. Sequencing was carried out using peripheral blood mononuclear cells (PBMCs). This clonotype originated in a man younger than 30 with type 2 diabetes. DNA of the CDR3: TGTGCCAGCAGCCAAGTCGGGACAGGGATGATCGAGCAGTACTTC. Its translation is CASSQVGTGMIEQYF.